The next 2 T cell receptor beta chains were all read from a single sample in a study of shared clonotypes between healthy human individuals. Assay used: immunoSEQ multiplex PCR; TCRdb lists only in-frame clones, some missing. The top ten clones hold approximately 1.2% of a sample with over 1.4 million clones, roughly 96% of them seen once. The specimen was naive CD4+ T cells sorted from blood. As to subset: CD45RA+ positively selected. The receptors come from a young man in good health.

This chain uses TRBV6-6 with TRBJ2-3; TRBD1 aligns across 12 bases. With 6 bases clipped from V and 7 bases from J, the junction kept 5 bases outside the gene matches. CDR3 length: 14 residues. Germline V gene lookup returns CDR1 MNHNY and CDR2 SVGAGI (reference sequence). The CDR3 spells CASRRDRGPNTQYF. The CDR3, as DNA: TGTGCCAGCAGGCGGGACAGGGGGCCAAATACGCAGTATTTT.

This clone was observed once. Other nucleotide sequences from this sample produce the same CDR3. The rearrangement joins TRBV6-5 to TRBJ2-7; weak D call: TRBD2 (5 bases). CDR1 and CDR2 (germline): MNHEY, SVGAGI. V was cut by 0 bases and J by 2 bases, with 8 bases left in between. The CDR3 is 14 residues long. DNA of the CDR3: TGTGCCAGCAGTTACTCGACGGGAACCTACGAGCAGTACTTC. Translating gives CASSYSTGTYEQYF.